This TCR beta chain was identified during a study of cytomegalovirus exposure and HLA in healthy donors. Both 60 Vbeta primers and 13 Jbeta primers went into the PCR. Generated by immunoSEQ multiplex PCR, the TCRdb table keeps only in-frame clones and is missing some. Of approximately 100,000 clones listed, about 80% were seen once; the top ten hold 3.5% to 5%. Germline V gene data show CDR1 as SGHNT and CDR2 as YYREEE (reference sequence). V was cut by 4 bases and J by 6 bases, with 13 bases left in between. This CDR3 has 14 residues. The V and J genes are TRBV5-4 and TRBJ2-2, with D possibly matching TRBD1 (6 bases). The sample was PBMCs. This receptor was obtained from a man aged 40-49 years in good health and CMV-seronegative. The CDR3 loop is CASSPRGDAGELFF. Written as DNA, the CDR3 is TGTGCCAGCAGCCCCAGGGGAGACGCCGGGGAGCTGTTTTTT.